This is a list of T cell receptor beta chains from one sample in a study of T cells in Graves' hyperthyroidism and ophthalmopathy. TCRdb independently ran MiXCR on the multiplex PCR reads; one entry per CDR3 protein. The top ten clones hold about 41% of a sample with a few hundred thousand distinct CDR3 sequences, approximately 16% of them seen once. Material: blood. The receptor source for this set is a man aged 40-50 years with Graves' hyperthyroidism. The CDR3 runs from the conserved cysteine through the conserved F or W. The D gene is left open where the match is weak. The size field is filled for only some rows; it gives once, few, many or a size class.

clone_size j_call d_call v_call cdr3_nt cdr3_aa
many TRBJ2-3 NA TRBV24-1 TGTGCCACCAGTGATTTGGCAGGGTCAGATACGCAGTATTTT CATSDLAGSDTQYF
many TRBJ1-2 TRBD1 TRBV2 TGTGCCAGCCGGGACAGGGGGATCTATGGCTACACCTTC CASRDRGIYGYTF
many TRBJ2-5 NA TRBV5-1 TGTGCCAGCAGCTTGGAGGGGGGCCAAGAGACCCAGTACTTC CASSLEGGQETQYF
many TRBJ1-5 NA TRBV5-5 TGTGCCAGCAGCTTGACAGGGCGCAATCAGCCCCAGCATTTT CASSLTGRNQPQHF
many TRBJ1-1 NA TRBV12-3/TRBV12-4 TGTGCCAGCAGTCCCATGACGTACACTGAAGCTTTCTTT CASSPMTYTEAFF
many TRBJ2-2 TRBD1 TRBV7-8 TGTGCCAGCAGCTCCCGGGACAGGGCCAACTGGGAGCTGTTTTTT CASSSRDRANWELFF
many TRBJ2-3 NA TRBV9 TGTGCCAGCAGCGTAAGGAACAGAGAAGATACGCAGTATTTT CASSVRNREDTQYF
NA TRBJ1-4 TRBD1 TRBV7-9 TGTGCCAGCAGCTTAGAGGAGGGGGCAAAAGAAAAACTGTTTTTT CASSLEEGAKEKLFF
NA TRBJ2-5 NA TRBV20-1 TGCAGTGCAGAGAAGGTCTCCCAAGAGACCCAGTACTTC CSAEKVSQETQYF
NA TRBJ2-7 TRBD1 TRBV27 TGTGCCAGCAGTTTCCCGGGACAGGAGCAGTACTTC CASSFPGQEQYF
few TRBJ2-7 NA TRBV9 TGTGCCAGCACATTGGGGTCTGGAGGGTACGAGCAGTACTTC CASTLGSGGYEQYF
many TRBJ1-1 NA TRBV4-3 TGCGCCAGCAGCCAAACCGCCCTGAACACTGAAGCTTTCTTT CASSQTALNTEAFF
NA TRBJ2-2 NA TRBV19 TGTGCCAGTGCGTCTTCGACGGCGAACACCGGGGAGCTGTTTTTT CASASSTANTGELFF
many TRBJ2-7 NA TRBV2 TGTGCCAGCAAGCGAAACAGGGAGTACGAGCAGTACTTC CASKRNREYEQYF
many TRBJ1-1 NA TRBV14 TGTGCCAGCAGCCAAGATAATGGGGTCCTGGGCGCTTTCTTT CASSQDNGVLGAFF
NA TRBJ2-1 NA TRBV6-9 TGTGCCAGCAGTTCCCGTAAGGCGGAGGTGGGCCTCCGTGAGCAGTTCTTC CASSSRKAEVGLREQFF
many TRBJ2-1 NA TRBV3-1 TGTGCCAGCAGCCAAGATGACCTCTACAATGAGCAGTTCTTC CASSQDDLYNEQFF
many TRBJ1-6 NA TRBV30 TGTGCCTGGAGCCGGACCAATTCACCCCTCCACTTT CAWSRTNSPLHF
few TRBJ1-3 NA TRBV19 TGTGCCAGTAGTATCGGGCGGACCTCTGGAAACACCATATATTTT CASSIGRTSGNTIYF
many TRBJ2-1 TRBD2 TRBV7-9 TGTGCCAGCAGCTCCGGGGGCGGGAGGAGCTCCTACAATGAGCAGTTCTTC CASSSGGGRSSYNEQFF
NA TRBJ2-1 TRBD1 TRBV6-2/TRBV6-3 TGTGCCAGCAGTACTTCCCGGGACAGGGAGTACAATGAGCAGTTCTTC CASSTSRDREYNEQFF
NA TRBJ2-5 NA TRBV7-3 TGTGCCAGCAGTCCCGGAGGGGCAGGAGAGACCCAGTACTTC CASSPGGAGETQYF
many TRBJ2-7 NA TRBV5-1 TGCGCCAGCAGCCCTCGGACATCGATCGACGAGCAGTACTTC CASSPRTSIDEQYF
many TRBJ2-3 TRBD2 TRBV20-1 TGCAGTGCAACTACTAGCGGGGACGGCACAGATACGCAGTATTTT CSATTSGDGTDTQYF
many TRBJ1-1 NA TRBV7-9 TGTGCCAGCAGCTTAGCGGAGACCATCCTAGGGAACACTGAAGCTTTCTTT CASSLAETILGNTEAFF
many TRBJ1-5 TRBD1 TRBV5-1 TGCGCCAGCAGCGCGGGGACAGGGGAAAATCAGCCCCAGCATTTT CASSAGTGENQPQHF